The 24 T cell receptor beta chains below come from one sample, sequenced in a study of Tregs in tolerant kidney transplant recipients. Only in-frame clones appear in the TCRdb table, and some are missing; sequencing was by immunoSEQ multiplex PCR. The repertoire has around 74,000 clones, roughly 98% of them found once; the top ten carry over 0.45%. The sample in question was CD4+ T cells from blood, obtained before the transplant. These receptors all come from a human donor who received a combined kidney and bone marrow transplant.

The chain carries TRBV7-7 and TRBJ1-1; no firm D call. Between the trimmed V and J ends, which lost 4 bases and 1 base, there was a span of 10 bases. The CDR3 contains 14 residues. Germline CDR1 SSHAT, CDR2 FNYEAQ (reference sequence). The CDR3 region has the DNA TGTGCCAGCAGCTCCGGACTCCCGAACACTGAAGCTTTCTTT. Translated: CASSSGLPNTEAFF.

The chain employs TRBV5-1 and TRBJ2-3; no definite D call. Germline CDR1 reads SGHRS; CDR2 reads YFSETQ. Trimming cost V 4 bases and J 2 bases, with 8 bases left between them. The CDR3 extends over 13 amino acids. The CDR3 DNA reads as TGCGCCAGCAGCGAGGCCCCCACAGATACGCAGTATTTT. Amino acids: CASSEAPTDTQYF. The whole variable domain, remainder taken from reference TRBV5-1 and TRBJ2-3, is KAGVTQTPRYLIKTRGQQVTLSCSPISGHRSVSWYQQTPGQGLQFLFEYFSETQRNKGNFPGRFSGRQFSNSRSEMNVSTLELGDSALYLCASSEAPTDTQYFGPGTRLTVL.

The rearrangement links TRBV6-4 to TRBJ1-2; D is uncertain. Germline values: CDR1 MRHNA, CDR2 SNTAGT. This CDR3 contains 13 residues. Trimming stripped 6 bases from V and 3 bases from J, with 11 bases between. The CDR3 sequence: CASSRGSHYGYTF. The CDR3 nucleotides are TGTGCCAGCAGCCGAGGGTCCCACTATGGCTACACCTTC.

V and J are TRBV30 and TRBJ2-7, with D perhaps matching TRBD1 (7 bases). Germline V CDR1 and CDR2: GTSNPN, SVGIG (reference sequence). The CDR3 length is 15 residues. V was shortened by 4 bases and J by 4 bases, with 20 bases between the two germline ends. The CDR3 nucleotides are TGTGCCTGGAACTACGGAGGAGGGGGCGTTTACGAGCAGTACTTC. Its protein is CAWNYGGGGVYEQYF.

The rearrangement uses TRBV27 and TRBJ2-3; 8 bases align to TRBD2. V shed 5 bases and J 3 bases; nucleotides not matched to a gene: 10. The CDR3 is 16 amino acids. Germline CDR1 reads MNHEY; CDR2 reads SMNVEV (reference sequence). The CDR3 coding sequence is TGTGCCAGCAGTCGGTTGGGAGCGGGAGTAACAGATACGCAGTATTTT. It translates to CASSRLGAGVTDTQYF.

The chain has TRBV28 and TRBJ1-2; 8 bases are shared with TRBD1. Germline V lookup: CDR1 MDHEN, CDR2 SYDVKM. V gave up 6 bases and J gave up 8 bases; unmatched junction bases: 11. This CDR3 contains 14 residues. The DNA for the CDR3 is TGTGCCAGCAGCATTGGGACAGGTTGGGTGGGCTACACCTTC. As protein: CASSIGTGWVGYTF.

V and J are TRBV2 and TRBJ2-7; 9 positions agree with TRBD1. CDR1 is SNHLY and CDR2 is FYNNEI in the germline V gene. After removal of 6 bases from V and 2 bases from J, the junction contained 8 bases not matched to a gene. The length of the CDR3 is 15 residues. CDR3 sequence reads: CASRYTGTGPYEQYF. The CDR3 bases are TGTGCCAGCAGGTACACCGGGACAGGGCCCTACGAGCAGTACTTC.

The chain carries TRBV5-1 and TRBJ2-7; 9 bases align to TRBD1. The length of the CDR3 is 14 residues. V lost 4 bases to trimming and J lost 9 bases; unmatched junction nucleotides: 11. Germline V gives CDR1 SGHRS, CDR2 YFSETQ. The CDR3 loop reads CASSTGTGLTRQYF. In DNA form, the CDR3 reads TGCGCCAGCAGCACCGGGACAGGGCTTACTAGGCAGTACTTC.

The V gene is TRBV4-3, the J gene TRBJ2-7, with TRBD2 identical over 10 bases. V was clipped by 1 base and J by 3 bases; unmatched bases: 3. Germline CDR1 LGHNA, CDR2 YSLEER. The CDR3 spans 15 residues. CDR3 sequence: CASSQGLAGLYEQYF. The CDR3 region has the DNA TGCGCCAGCAGCCAAGGACTAGCGGGTCTCTACGAGCAGTACTTC.

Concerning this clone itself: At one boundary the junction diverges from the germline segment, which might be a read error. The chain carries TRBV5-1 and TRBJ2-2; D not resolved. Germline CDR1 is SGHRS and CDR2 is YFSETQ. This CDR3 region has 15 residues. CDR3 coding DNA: TGCGCCAGCAGTTTGGGCGATCTACTCACCGGGGAGCTGTTTTTT. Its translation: CASSLGDLLTGELFF.

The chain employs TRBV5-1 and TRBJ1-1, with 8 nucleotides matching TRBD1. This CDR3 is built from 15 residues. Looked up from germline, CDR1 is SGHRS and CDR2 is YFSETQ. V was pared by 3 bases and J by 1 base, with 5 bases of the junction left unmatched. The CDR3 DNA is TGCGCCAGCAGCTCAACAGGGGGTGGGAACACTGAAGCTTTCTTT. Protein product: CASSSTGGGNTEAFF.

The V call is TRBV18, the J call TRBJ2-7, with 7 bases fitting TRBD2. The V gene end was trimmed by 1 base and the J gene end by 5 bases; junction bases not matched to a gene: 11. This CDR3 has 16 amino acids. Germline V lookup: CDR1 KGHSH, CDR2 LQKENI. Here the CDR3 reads CASSPLGGGKSHEQYF. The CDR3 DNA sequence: TGTGCCAGCTCACCACTGGGGGGGGGAAAAAGCCACGAGCAGTACTTC.

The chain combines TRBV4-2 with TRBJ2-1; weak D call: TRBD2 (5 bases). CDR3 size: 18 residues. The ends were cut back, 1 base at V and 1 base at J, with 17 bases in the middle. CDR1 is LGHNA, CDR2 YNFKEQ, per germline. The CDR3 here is CASSQGWAYEGSYNEQFF. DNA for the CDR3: TGTGCCAGCAGCCAAGGGTGGGCTTATGAGGGTTCCTACAATGAGCAGTTCTTC.

The CDR3 DNA reads TGCGCCAGCAGCCAAGGACTAGCGGGAGAGACCCAGTACTTC. This translates into CASSQGLAGETQYF. The chain couples TRBV4-1 to TRBJ2-5; 10 nucleotides align to TRBD2. The CDR3 is 14 residues long. The germline gives CDR1 MGHRA, CDR2 YSYEKL. Trimming cost V 1 base and J 4 bases; bases outside gene matches: 0.

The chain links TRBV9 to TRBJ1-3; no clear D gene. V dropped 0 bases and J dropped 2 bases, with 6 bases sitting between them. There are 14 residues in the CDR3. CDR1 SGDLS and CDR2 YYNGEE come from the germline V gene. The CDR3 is CASSVELAGNTIYF. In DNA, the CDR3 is TGTGCCAGCAGCGTAGAACTGGCTGGAAACACCATATATTTT. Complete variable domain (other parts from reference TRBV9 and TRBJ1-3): DSGVTQTPKHLITATGQRVTLRCSPRSGDLSVYWYQQSLDQGLQFLIQYYNGEERAKGNILERFSAQQFPDLHSELNLSSLELGDSALYFCASSVELAGNTIYFGEGSWLTVV.

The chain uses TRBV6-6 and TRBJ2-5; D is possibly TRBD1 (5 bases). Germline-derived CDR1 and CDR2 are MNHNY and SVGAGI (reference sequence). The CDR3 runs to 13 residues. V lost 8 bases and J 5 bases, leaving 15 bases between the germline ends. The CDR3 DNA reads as TGTGCCAGCCACCAGGGATTCCGGGAGACCCAGTACTTC. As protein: CASHQGFRETQYF.

CDR3: CASSELRGRGTYEQYF. The CDR3 DNA sequence: TGTGCCAGCAGTGAATTAAGGGGAAGGGGGACCTACGAGCAGTACTTC. J is TRBJ2-7 and V is TRBV25-1; D is possibly TRBD1 (6 bases). Trimming removed 1 base from V and 2 bases from J, with 15 bases in between. Germline assignment: CDR1 MGHDK and CDR2 SYGVNS. CDR3 size: 16 residues.

DNA of the CDR3: TGTGCCAGCAGGCCAGCACCGGGACAGACCAACACTGAAGCTTTCTTT. This codes for CASRPAPGQTNTEAFF. The chain links TRBV7-2 to TRBJ1-1; 7 nucleotides align to TRBD1. The J segment lost 2 bases and the V segment lost 6 bases, leaving 12 bases of the junction unmatched. Looked up from germline, CDR1 is SGHTA and CDR2 is FQGNSA. The CDR3 is 16 amino acids. The full variable domain, rest sourced from reference TRBV7-2 and TRBJ1-1, is GAGVSQSPSNKVTEKGKDVELRCDPISGHTALYWYRQSLGQGLEFLIYFQGNSAPDKSGLPSDRFSAERTGGSVSTLTIQRTQQEDSAVYLCASRPAPGQTNTEAFFGQGTRLTVV.

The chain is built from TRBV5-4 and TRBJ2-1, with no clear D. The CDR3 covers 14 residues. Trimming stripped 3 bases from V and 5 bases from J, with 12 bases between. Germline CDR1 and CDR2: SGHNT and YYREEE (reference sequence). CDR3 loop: CASSSKPVNNEQFF. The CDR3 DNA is TGTGCCAGCAGCTCTAAACCCGTTAACAATGAGCAGTTCTTC.

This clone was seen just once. CDR3 sequence: CASSRIRGYGYTF. CDR3 sequence (DNA): TGTGCCAGCAGCCGTATTCGAGGGTATGGCTACACCTTC. The chain combines TRBV6-5 with TRBJ1-2; D is uncertain. The CDR3 has 13 residues. V lost 6 bases and J 5 bases, leaving 13 bases between the germline ends. The germline V gene has CDR1 MNHEY and CDR2 SVGAGI.

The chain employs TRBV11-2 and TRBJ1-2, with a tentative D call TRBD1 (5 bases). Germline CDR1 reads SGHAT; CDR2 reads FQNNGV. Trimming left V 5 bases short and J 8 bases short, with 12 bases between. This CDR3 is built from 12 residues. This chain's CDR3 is CASSLVGGGYTF. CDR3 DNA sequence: TGTGCCAGCAGCCTAGTCGGGGGGGGCTACACCTTC.

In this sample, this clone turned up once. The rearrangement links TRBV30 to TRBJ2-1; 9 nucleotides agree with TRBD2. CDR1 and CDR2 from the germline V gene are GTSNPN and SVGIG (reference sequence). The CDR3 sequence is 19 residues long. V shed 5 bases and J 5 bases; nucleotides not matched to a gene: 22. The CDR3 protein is CAWVLSPTSAGGRHNEQFF. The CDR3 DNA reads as TGTGCCTGGGTCCTATCCCCTACTTCGGCGGGGGGGAGACACAATGAGCAGTTCTTC.

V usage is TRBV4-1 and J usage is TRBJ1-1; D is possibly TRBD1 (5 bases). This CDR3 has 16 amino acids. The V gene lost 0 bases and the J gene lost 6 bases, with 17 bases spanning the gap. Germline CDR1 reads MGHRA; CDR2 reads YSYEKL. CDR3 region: CASSQDLRQRLAEAFF. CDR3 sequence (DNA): TGCGCCAGCAGCCAAGATCTGAGACAGAGGTTAGCTGAAGCTTTCTTT.

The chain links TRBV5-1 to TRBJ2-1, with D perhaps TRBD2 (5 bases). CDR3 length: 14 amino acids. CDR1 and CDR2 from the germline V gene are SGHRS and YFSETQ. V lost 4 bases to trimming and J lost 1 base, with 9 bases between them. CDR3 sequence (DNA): TGCGCCAGCAGCGAAACTAGTTCCTACAATGAGCAGTTCTTC. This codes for CASSETSSYNEQFF.